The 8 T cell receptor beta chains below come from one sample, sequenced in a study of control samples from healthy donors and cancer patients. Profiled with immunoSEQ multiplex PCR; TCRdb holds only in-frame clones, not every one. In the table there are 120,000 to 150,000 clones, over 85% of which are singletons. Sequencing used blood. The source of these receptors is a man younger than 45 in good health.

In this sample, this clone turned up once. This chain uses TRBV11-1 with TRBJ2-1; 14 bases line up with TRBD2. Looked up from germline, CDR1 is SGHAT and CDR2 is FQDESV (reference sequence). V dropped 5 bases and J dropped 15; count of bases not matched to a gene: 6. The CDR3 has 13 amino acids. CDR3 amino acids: CASSQGLAGARFF. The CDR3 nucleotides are TGTGCCAGCAGCCAGGGACTAGCGGGAGCACGGTTCTTC.

CDR3 in DNA: TGTGCCAGCAATAAAGGGGGTATCTCGGAAAAACTGTTTTTT. The encoded protein is CASNKGGISEKLFF. This chain joins TRBV28 and TRBJ1-4; possibly TRBD1 for D (6 bases). V was trimmed by 7 bases and J by 8 bases, leaving 17 bases between them. This CDR3 region has 14 residues. The germline gives CDR1 MDHEN, CDR2 SYDVKM.

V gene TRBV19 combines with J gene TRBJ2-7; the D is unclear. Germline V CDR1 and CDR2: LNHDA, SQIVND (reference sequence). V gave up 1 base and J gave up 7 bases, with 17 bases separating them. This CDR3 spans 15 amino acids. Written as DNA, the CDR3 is TGTGCCAGTAGTATAGGGCTGGGAACCACTTATGAGCAGTACTTC. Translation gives CASSIGLGTTYEQYF.

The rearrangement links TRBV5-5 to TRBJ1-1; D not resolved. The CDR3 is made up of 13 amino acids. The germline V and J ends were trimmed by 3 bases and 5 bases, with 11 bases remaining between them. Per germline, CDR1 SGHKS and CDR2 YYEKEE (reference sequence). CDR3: CASSWSIETEAFF. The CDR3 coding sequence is TGTGCCAGCAGCTGGTCGATAGAAACTGAAGCTTTCTTT.

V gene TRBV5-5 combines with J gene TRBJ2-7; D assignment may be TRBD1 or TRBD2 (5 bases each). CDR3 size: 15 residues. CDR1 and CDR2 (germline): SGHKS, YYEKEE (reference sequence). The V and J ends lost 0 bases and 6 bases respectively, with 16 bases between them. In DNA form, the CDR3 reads TGTGCCAGCAGCTTGGTGGTCGGGGCCGTTGGCGAGCAGTACTTC. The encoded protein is CASSLVVGAVGEQYF.

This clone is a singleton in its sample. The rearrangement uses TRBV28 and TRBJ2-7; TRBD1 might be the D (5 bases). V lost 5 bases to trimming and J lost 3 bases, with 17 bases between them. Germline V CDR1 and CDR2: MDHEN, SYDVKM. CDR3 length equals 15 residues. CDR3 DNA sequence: TGTGCCAGCAGTATTGGGCGGCAGGGAAGCTACGAGCAGTACTTC. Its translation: CASSIGRQGSYEQYF.

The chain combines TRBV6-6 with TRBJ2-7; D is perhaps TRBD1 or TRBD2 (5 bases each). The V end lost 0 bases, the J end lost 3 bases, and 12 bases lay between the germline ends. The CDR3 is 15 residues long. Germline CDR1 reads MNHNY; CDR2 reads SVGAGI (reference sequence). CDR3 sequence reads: CASSYSGGSVYEQYF. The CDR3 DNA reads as TGTGCCAGCAGTTACTCTGGGGGAAGCGTCTACGAGCAGTACTTC.

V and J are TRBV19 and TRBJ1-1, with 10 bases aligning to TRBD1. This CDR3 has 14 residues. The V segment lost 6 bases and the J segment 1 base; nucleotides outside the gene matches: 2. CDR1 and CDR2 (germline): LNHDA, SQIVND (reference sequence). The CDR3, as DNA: TGTGCCAGTAGGGACAGGGGGGGGAACACTGAAGCTTTCTTT. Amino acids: CASRDRGGNTEAFF.